This T cell receptor (beta chain) appears in the sequencing data of a study of control samples from healthy donors and cancer patients (dated by TCRdb to the early 2020s). The library came from the immunoSEQ multiplex PCR assay. Imported from immuneACCESS, the table was reduced by TCRdb to in-frame sequences with V and J called. These copies leave out some clones; in studies compared against another copy, an unresolved V gene accounts for under half, and the cause of the remainder is not known. For this sample the table gives some 120,000 clones, of which around nine tenths were detected only once. Around 10% of the sample comes from the top ten. The CDR3 runs 14 residues from the cysteine to the phenylalanine. Just the 42-base CDR3 DNA is kept, in frame starting at base 1. Per the germline V gene, MNHEY is the CDR1 and SVGAGI is the CDR2. V is clipped by 6 bases and J by 6 bases, and the sequence between their germline boundaries is 15 bases long.

This clone has only one observation. Its antigen has not been determined. There are no base qualities to consult, and no much larger clone falls within one base. The origin of this receptor is a man aged 25-40 years in good health. The sequence links TRBV6-5 to TRBJ2-1; D gene: possibly TRBD2, on 5 matching bases. The material sequenced was blood. CDR3 loop: CASSQGWESNEQFF. Read as DNA, the sequence is TGTGCCAGCAGCCAAGGGTGGGAGAGCAATGAGCAGTTCTTC.